Listed here is a single TCR beta chain. The sample's treatment: oral pan-JAK inhibitor, 5-10 mg twice daily. Researchers took lesional scalp punch biopsies and peripheral blood from people who were alopecia areata patients. This CDR3 is built from 14 residues. V was trimmed by 2 bases and J by 4 bases, leaving 12 bases between them. The germline V gene encodes CDR1 SGHRS and CDR2 YFSETQ. These data originate in a study of CD8+ T cells in alopecia areata. Sequencing relied on a cDNA template that was reverse transcribed from extracted RNA. Here immunoSEQ multiplex PCR was the method, and the copy in TCRdb shows in-frame clones only, minus some. This sample has fewer than 25,000 clones, with approximately 56% found just once.

The genes are TRBV5-1 and TRBJ1-1; unclear D gene. Here the sequenced sample was skin, taken at week 4, from a patient treated with tofacitinib. This sequence was found in a human donor with alopecia areata. The CDR3, as DNA: TGCGCCAGCAGCTTATATGACACTGGCACTGAAGCTTTCTTT. Translation: CASSLYDTGTEAFF.